The rows below give T cell receptor beta chains drawn from one sample of a study of blood T cell repertoires in COVID-19. Here immunoSEQ multiplex PCR was the method, and the copy in TCRdb shows in-frame clones only, minus some. The table has under 75,000 clones, 84% seen once. The sample was peripheral blood. Receptors were obtained from a man in his fifties or sixties with COVID-19, enrolled during active disease. CDR3s include the opening cysteine and the closing phenylalanine or tryptophan. A D gene is named only where the DNA matches it firmly. Part of the rows lack a size; the others show once, few, many or a class for expanded clones.

V gene	J gene	D gene	clone size	CDR3 DNA	CDR3 protein
TRBV12-3/TRBV12-4	TRBJ2-5	-	-	TGTGCCAGCAGTTTTCGGGGAGTCGAGACCCAGTACTTC	CASSFRGVETQYF
TRBV19	TRBJ1-5	-	-	TGTGCCAGTTCCTACAGGGTCAATCAGCCCCAGCATTTT	CASSYRVNQPQHF
TRBV2	TRBJ2-1	-	-	TGTGCCAGCAGGAGTCCTGAGCAGTTCTTC	CASRSPEQFF
TRBV10-3	TRBJ2-3	TRBD2	-	TGTGCCACCAACCCGGAACGGGGGGGCCGGAATACGCAGTATTTT	CATNPERGGRNTQYF
TRBV4-1	TRBJ1-5	-	-	TGCGCCAGCAGCCAAGGAGAGGATGTAACGAATCAGCCCCAGCATTTT	CASSQGEDVTNQPQHF
TRBV12-5	TRBJ2-5	TRBD1	-	TGTGCTAGTGGCTCGGGACAGATACAAGAGACCCAGTACTTC	CASGSGQIQETQYF
TRBV30	TRBJ2-7	-	once	TGTGCCTGGAGCTTGACTGGGAGATCCTACGAGCAGTACTTC	CAWSLTGRSYEQYF
TRBV7-3	TRBJ2-1	-	-	TGTGCCAGCAGCTTAAGGGGGCTAGCCTACAATGAGCAGTTCTTC	CASSLRGLAYNEQFF
TRBV6-5	TRBJ2-7	TRBD1	once	TGTGCCTCCGGGACAGGGGCCTACGAGCAGTACTTC	CASGTGAYEQYF
TRBV6-2/TRBV6-3	TRBJ1-2	-	-	TGTGCCAGCAGCCAAGGACAGCATTATGGCTACACCTTC	CASSQGQHYGYTF
TRBV19	TRBJ2-1	TRBD2	-	TGTGCCAGTAGTACGGGACTAGCGGGATCGTACAATGAGCAGTTCTTC	CASSTGLAGSYNEQFF
TRBV18	TRBJ2-1	TRBD2	-	TGTGCCAGCTCACCAGGGGGGGAGAGGTACAATGAGCAGTTCTTC	CASSPGGERYNEQFF
TRBV7-9	TRBJ2-1	TRBD2	once	TGTGCCAGCTCCCCGGGACTAGCGACTGGTGAGGATGAGCAGTTCTTC	CASSPGLATGEDEQFF
TRBV5-1	TRBJ1-2	TRBD1	-	TGCGCCAGCAGCTTTTGGGACAGAGCTAACTATGGCTACACCTTC	CASSFWDRANYGYTF
TRBV19	TRBJ1-4	TRBD1	-	TGTGCCAGTAGTATAGGGGGACAGCCTAATGAAAAACTGTTTTTT	CASSIGGQPNEKLFF
TRBV28	TRBJ1-2	TRBD1	-	TGTGCCAGCAAGTCTAATGGACAGGGAGACTATGGCTACACCTTC	CASKSNGQGDYGYTF
TRBV24-1	TRBJ1-1	TRBD1	-	TGTGCCATCCGTAAAAACAGGGGGCCGGGGAACACTGAAGCTTTCTTT	CAIRKNRGPGNTEAFF
TRBV30	TRBJ2-7	TRBD2	once	TGTGCCTGGAGTGTAACTAGCGGGCCGTACGAGCAGTACTTC	CAWSVTSGPYEQYF
TRBV19	TRBJ2-7	-	-	TGTGCCAGTAGTATTTTCCAGGGGAACTACGAGCAGTACTTC	CASSIFQGNYEQYF
TRBV11-2	TRBJ2-7	TRBD1	-	TGTGCCAGCAACTCCCCCGGACAGGGGATCTACGAGCAGTACTTC	CASNSPGQGIYEQYF
TRBV10-1	TRBJ1-6	-	-	TGCGCCAGCAGTGTAGACGGACTCTATTCACCCCTCCACTTT	CASSVDGLYSPLHF
TRBV29-1	TRBJ1-1	-	-	TGCAGCGTCTGGGGGGGGGAAGCTGAAGCTTTCTTT	CSVWGGEAEAFF
TRBV29-1	TRBJ2-5	TRBD2	-	TGCAGCGTTGGGGCGGGGGGAGGAGAGACCCAGTACTTC	CSVGAGGGETQYF
TRBV28	TRBJ1-5	TRBD1	once	TGTGCCAGCAGTACACCCGGACAGGGGGAAGGACAGCCCCAGCATTTT	CASSTPGQGEGQPQHF
TRBV2	TRBJ1-1	-	-	TGTGCCAGCAGTGAACGGGGGATAATGAACACTGAAGCTTTCTTT	CASSERGIMNTEAFF
TRBV9	TRBJ1-2	-	few	TGTGCCAGCAGCCTAGGCTACGGCTACACCTTC	CASSLGYGYTF
TRBV19	TRBJ2-2	TRBD1	few	TGTGCCAGTAGCGCCGGGACAGGGGGCTTCGGGGAGCTGTTTTTT	CASSAGTGGFGELFF
TRBV2	TRBJ1-6	-	-	TGTGCCAGCAAGGAGGGCGCGAATTTAAGATCACCCCTCCACTTT	CASKEGANLRSPLHF
TRBV6-6	TRBJ1-5	-	few	TGTGCCAGCAGTTACTCAGGGGACAATCAGCCCCAGCATTTT	CASSYSGDNQPQHF
TRBV9	TRBJ1-4	-	-	TGTGCCAGCAGCGTAGGAGGGTGGGAAGAAAAACTGTTTTTT	CASSVGGWEEKLFF
TRBV7-9	TRBJ1-5	TRBD1	few	TGTGCCAGCAGCTTTTACCCGCCCGGGACAGGGGGCGCCGGACAGCCCCAGCATTTT	CASSFYPPGTGGAGQPQHF
TRBV7-6	TRBJ1-4	TRBD1	-	TGTGCCAGCAGCCCTCTCCAGACAGGGAATAATGAAAAACTGTTTTTT	CASSPLQTGNNEKLFF
TRBV7-9	TRBJ1-6	-	few	TGTGCCAGCAGCTTTCACAGGGAGAGGGGGTCACCCCTCCACTTT	CASSFHRERGSPLHF
TRBV28	TRBJ1-5	-	-	TGTGCCAGCAGTGTTCCAACTGGAGGCAATCAGCCCCAGCATTTT	CASSVPTGGNQPQHF
TRBV2	TRBJ2-7	-	once	TGTGCCAGCAGTGAACTCGGCGTACGGGGCGAGCAGTACTTC	CASSELGVRGEQYF
TRBV3-1/TRBV3-2	TRBJ2-1	-	-	TGTGCCAGCAGCCGGGTGTCTGGGCGCAATGAGCAGTTCTTC	CASSRVSGRNEQFF
TRBV2	TRBJ2-1	TRBD2	-	TGTGCCAGCCTTTGGACTAGCGGTTCCTACAATGAGCAGTTCTTC	CASLWTSGSYNEQFF
TRBV7-9	TRBJ1-1	-	-	TGTGCCAGCAGCCCCCCCTTTAGGTCTACCAGGGGGAACACTGAAGCTTTCTTT	CASSPPFRSTRGNTEAFF
TRBV5-1	TRBJ2-3	TRBD2	-	TGCGCCAGCAGCCCCGGGACTAGCGGGGTCACAGATACGCAGTATTTT	CASSPGTSGVTDTQYF
TRBV5-1	TRBJ2-1	-	once	TGCGCCAGCAGCGTGACTATTTTAGGAGGTGGGAAAGACAATGAGCAGTTCTTC	CASSVTILGGGKDNEQFF
TRBV10-3	TRBJ1-5	-	-	TGTGCCATCAGTGAGACAGGTCCGGATCAGCCCCAGCATTTT	CAISETGPDQPQHF
TRBV7-5	TRBJ1-4	-	-	TGTGTCAGAAGCCCCATTCAGGGGTTGGCTGAAAAACTGTTTTTT	CVRSPIQGLAEKLFF